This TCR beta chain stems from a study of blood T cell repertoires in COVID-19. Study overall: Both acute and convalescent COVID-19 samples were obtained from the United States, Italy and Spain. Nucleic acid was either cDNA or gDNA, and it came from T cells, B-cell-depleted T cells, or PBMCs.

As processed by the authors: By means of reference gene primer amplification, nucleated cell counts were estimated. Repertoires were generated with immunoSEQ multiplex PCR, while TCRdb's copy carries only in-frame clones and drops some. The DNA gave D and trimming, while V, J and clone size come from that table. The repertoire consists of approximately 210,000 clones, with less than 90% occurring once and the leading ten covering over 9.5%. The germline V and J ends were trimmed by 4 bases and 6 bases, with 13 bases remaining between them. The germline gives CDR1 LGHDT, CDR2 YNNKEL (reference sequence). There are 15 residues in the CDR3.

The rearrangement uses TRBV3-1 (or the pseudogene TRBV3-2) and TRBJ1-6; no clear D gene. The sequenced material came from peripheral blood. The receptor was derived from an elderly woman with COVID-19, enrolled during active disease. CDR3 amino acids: CASSPSLASNSPLHF. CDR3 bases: TGTGCCAGCAGCCCAAGCCTCGCCTCTAATTCACCCCTCCACTTT.